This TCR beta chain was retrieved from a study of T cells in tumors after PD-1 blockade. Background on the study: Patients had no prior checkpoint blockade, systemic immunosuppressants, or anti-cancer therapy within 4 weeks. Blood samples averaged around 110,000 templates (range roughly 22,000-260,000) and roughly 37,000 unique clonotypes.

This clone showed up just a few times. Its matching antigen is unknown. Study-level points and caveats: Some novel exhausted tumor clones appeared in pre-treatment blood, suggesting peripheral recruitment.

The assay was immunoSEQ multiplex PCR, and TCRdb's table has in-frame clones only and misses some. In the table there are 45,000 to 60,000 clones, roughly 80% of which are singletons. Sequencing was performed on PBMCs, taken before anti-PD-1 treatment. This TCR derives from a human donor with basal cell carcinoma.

Here the CDR3 DNA reads TGTGCCAGCAGTGAAATGGAGGGGAAGGGACAGCCCCAGCATTTT. This translates into CASSEMEGKGQPQHF. The genes are TRBV2 and TRBJ1-5, with D possibly being TRBD1 (5 bases). This CDR3 is built from 15 residues. Trimming took off 2 bases at V and 7 bases at J, with 15 bases between the two ends. Germline lookup yields CDR1 SNHLY and CDR2 FYNNEI.